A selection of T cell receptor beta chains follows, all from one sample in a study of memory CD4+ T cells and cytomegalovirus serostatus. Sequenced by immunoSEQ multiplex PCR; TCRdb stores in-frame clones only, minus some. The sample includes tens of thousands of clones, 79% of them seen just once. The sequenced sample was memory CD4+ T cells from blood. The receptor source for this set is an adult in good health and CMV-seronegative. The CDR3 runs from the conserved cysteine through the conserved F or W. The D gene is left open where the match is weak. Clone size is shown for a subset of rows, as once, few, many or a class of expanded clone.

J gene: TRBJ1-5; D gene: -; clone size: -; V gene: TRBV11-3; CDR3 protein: CASSRYQGQPQHF; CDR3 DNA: TGTGCCAGCAGCCGTTATCAAGGGCAGCCCCAGCATTTT
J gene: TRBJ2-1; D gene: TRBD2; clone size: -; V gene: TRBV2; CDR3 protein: CASSEWAGGPEGQFF; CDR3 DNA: TGTGCCAGCAGTGAATGGGCGGGGGGACCGGAAGGACAGTTCTTC
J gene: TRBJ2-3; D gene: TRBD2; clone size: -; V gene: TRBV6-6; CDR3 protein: CASTREGRDTQYF; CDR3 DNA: TGTGCCAGCACCCGGGAGGGTAGAGATACGCAGTATTTT
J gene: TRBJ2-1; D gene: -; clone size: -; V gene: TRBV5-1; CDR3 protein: CASSPDSTSANEQFF; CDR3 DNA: TGCGCCAGCAGCCCCGACTCCACCTCAGCCAATGAGCAGTTCTTC
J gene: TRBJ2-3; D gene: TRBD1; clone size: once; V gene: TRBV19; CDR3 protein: CASRGRGSADTQYF; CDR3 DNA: TGTGCCAGTAGGGGCAGGGGGTCTGCAGATACGCAGTATTTT
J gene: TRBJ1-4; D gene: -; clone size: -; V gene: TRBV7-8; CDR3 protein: CASSLASQDFEKLFF; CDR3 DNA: TGTGCCAGCAGCTTAGCGAGCCAAGACTTTGAAAAACTGTTTTTT
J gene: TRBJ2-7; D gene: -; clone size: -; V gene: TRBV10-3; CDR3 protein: CAIRRPLMFEQYF; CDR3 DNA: TGTGCCATCAGACGGCCACTCATGTTCGAGCAGTACTTC
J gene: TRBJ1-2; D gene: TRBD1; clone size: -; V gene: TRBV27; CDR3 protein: CASSFRGHYGYTF; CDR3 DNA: TGTGCCAGCAGTTTCAGGGGGCACTATGGCTACACCTTC
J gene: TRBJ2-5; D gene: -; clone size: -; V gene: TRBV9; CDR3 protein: CASSVSGGTQYF; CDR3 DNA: TGTGCCAGCAGCGTAAGTGGGGGGACCCAGTACTTC
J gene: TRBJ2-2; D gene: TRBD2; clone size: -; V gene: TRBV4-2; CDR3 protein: CASSPPGGSGELFF; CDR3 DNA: TGTGCCAGCAGCCCCCCCGGGGGGTCCGGGGAGCTGTTTTTT
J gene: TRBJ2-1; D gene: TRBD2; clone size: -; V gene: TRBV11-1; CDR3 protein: CASSLARPSGSINEQFF; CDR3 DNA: TGTGCCAGCAGCTTAGCGCGGCCTAGCGGGAGTATCAATGAGCAGTTCTTC
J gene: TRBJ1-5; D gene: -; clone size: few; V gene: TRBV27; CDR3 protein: CASSRIGQTYQPQHF; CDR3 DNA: TGTGCCAGCAGTCGGATCGGACAGACATATCAGCCCCAGCATTTT
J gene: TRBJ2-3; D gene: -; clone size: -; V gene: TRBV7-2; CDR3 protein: CASSRVADTQYF; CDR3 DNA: TGTGCCAGCAGCAGGGTCGCAGATACGCAGTATTTT
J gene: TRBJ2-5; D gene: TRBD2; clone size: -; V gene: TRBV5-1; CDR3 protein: CASSPGTSGPSQTQYF; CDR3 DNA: TGCGCCAGCAGCCCAGGGACTAGCGGTCCCTCCCAGACCCAGTACTTC
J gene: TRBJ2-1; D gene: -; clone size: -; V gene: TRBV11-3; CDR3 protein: CASSLGAAYNEQFF; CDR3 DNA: TGTGCCAGCAGCTTAGGCGCAGCCTACAATGAGCAGTTCTTC
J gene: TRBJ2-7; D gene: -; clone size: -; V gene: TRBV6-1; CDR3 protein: CASSGLLGEQYF; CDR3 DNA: TGTGCCAGCAGTGGATTACTAGGCGAGCAGTACTTC
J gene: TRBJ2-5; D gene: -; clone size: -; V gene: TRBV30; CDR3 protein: CAWSRQSGETQYF; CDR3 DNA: TGTGCCTGGAGTCGGCAGTCAGGAGAGACCCAGTACTTC
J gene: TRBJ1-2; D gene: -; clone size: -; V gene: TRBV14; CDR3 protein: CASSHSRQGYTF; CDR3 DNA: TGTGCCAGCAGTCACAGTCGCCAGGGCTACACCTTC
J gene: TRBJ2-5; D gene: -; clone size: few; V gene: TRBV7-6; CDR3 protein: CASSFGRASETQYF; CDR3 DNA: TGTGCCAGCAGCTTTGGCAGGGCCTCAGAGACCCAGTACTTC
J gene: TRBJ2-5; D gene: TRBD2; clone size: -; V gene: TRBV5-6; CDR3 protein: CASSSSGRAGETQYF; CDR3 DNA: TGTGCCAGCAGCTCTAGCGGGAGGGCCGGGGAGACCCAGTACTTC
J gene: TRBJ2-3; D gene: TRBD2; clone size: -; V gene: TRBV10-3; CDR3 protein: CAIAVGTSGNGNTQYF; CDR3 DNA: TGTGCCATCGCAGTGGGGACTAGCGGGAACGGAAATACGCAGTATTTT
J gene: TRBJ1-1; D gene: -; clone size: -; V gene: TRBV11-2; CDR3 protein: CASSLGQEAFF; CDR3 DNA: TGTGCCAGCAGCTTAGGACAAGAAGCTTTCTTT
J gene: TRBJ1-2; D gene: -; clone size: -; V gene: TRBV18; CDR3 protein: CASSPDRSYGYTF; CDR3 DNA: TGTGCCAGCTCACCAGACAGGAGCTATGGCTACACCTTC
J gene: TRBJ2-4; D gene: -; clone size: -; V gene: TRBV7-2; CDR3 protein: CASSPPAGNIQYF; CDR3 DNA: TGTGCCAGCAGCCCCCCGGCTGGGAACATTCAGTACTTC
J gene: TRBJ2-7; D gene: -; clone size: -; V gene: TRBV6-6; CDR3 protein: CASSLGWGYEQYF; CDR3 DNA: TGTGCCAGCAGTTTAGGCTGGGGATACGAGCAGTACTTC
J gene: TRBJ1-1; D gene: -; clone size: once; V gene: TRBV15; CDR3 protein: CATSRALTGREAFF; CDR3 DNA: TGTGCCACCAGCAGAGCCCTGACGGGACGAGAAGCTTTCTTT
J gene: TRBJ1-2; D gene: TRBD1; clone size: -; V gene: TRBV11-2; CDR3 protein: CASSPGGGRNYGYTF; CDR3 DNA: TGTGCCAGCAGCCCAGGGGGGGGCCGAAACTATGGCTACACCTTC
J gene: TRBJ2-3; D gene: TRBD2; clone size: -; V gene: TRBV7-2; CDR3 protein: CASSSYSGSGTDTQYF; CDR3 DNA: TGTGCCAGCAGCTCCTATAGCGGGAGTGGCACAGATACGCAGTATTTT
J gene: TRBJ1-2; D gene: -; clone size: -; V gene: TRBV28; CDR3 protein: CASSLLIRGGSGYTF; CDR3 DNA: TGTGCCAGCAGTTTATTGATTAGGGGTGGATCTGGCTACACCTTC
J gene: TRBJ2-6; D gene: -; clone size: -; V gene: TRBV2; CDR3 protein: CASRKSSGANVLTF; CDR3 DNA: TGTGCCAGCAGAAAAAGCTCTGGGGCCAACGTCCTGACTTTC
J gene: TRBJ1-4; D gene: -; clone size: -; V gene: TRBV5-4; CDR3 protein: CASSLGGFGEKLFF; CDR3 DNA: TGTGCCAGCAGCTTAGGCGGCTTCGGTGAAAAACTGTTTTTT
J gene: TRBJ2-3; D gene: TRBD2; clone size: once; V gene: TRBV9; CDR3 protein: CASSVGRGRLSTDTQYF; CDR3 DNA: TGTGCCAGCAGCGTAGGGCGCGGGAGGCTTAGCACAGATACGCAGTATTTT
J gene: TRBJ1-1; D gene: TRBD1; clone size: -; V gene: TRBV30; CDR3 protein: CAWSVKRGREAFF; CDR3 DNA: TGTGCCTGGAGTGTTAAAAGGGGGCGCGAGGCTTTCTTT
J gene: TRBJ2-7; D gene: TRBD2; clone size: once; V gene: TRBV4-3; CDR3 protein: CASSHLAGGPLEQYF; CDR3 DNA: TGCGCCAGCAGCCACTTAGCGGGAGGGCCTCTCGAGCAGTACTTC
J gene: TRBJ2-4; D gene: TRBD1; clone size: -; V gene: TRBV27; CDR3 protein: CASSNRQGSALLAKNIQYF; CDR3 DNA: TGTGCCAGCAGTAATAGACAGGGTTCCGCTCTACTAGCCAAAAACATTCAGTACTTC
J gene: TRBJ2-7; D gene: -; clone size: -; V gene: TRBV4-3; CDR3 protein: CASSLGWGSSYEQYF; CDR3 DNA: TGCGCCAGCAGCCTCGGATGGGGATCCTCCTACGAGCAGTACTTC
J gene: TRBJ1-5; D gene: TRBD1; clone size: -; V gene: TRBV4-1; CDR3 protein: CASSLGQGISSSNQPQHF; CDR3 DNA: TGCGCCAGCAGTCTCGGACAGGGAATCTCCTCTAGCAATCAGCCCCAGCATTTT
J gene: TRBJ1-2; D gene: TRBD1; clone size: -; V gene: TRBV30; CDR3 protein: CAWSSTGGNGYTF; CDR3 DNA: TGTGCCTGGAGCTCGACAGGGGGCAATGGCTACACCTTC
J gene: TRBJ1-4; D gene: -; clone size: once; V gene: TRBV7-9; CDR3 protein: CASSLVVGPFATNEKLFF; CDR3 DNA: TGTGCCAGCAGCTTAGTGGTAGGGCCTTTTGCAACTAATGAAAAACTGTTTTTT
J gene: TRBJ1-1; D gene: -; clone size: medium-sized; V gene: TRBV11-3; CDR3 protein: CASSLEGEMSSF; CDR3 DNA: TGTGCCAGCAGCTTAGAGGGGGAAATGTCCTCCTTT
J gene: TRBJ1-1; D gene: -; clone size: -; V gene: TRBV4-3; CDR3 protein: CASSQDGQGSTEAFF; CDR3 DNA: TGCGCCAGCAGCCAAGATGGGCAGGGAAGCACTGAAGCTTTCTTT
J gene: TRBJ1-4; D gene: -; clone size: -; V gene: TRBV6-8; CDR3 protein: CASSYSPLGTDNEKLFF; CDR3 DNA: TGTGCCAGCAGTTACTCCCCTCTGGGGACCGATAATGAAAAACTGTTTTTT
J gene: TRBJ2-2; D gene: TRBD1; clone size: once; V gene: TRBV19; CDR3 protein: CASSTGTGVNTGELFF; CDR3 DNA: TGTGCCAGTAGCACGGGGACAGGGGTGAACACCGGGGAGCTGTTTTTT
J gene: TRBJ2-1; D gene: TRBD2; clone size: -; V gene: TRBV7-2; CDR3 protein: CASRVAGGGNEQFF; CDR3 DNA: TGTGCCAGCAGAGTAGCGGGAGGCGGGAATGAGCAGTTCTTC
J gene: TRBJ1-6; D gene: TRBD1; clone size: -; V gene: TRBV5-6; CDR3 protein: CASNPGTGNPASPLHF; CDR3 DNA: TGTGCCAGCAACCCCGGGACAGGGAACCCGGCTTCACCCCTCCACTTT
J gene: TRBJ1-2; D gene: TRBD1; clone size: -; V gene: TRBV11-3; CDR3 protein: CASSKGQGASGYGYTF; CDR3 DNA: TGTGCCAGCAGCAAGGGACAGGGGGCTTCTGGCTATGGCTACACCTTC
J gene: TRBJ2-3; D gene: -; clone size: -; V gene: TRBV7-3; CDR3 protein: CASSPRLGTTDTQYF; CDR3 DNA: TGTGCCAGCAGCCCTCGGTTGGGCACCACAGATACGCAGTATTTT
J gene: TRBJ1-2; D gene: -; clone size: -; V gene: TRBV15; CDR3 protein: CATSRGAGGTGGYTF; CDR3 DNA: TGTGCCACCAGCCGAGGGGCAGGAGGCACGGGGGGCTACACCTTC
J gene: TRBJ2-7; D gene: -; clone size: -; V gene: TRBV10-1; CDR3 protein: CASTSRGPPCEQYF; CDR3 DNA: TGCGCCAGCACCTCTCGGGGCCCTCCCTGCGAGCAGTACTTC
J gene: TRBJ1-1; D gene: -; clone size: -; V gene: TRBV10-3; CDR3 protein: CAIRRTGSNTEAFF; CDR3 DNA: TGTGCCATCAGAAGAACAGGGTCGAACACTGAAGCTTTCTTT
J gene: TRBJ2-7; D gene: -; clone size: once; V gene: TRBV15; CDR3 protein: CATSRDFSYEQYF; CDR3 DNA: TGTGCCACCAGCAGAGATTTCTCCTACGAGCAGTACTTC
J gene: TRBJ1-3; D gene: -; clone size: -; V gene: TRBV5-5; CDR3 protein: CASSLMAGNTIYF; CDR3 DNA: TGTGCCAGCAGCTTGATGGCTGGAAACACCATATATTTT
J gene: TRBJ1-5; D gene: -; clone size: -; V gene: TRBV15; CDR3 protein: CATSREQGPNQPQHF; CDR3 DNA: TGTGCCACCAGCAGAGAACAGGGCCCCAATCAGCCCCAGCATTTT
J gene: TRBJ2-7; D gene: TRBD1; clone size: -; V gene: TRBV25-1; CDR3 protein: CASSVQGATTYEQYF; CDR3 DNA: TGTGCCAGCAGTGTACAGGGGGCGACGACCTACGAGCAGTACTTC
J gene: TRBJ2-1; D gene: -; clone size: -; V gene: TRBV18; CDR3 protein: CASSPQLSYNEQFF; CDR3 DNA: TGTGCCAGCTCCCCACAGCTCTCCTACAATGAGCAGTTCTTC
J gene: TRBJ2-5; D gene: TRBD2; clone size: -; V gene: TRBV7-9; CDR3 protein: CASSSRSSLGGGTQYF; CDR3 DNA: TGTGCCAGCAGCTCCCGAAGTTCACTAGGCGGGGGGACCCAGTACTTC